A selection of T cell receptor beta chains follows, all from one sample in a study of T cell changes during pregnancy in multiple sclerosis. The data were produced by immunoSEQ multiplex PCR, yet TCRdb's version contains in-frame clones alone and is incomplete. The sample consists of 25,000 to 40,000 clones, approximately 89% of them appearing once. Sequencing was performed on CD8+ T cells from peripheral blood mononuclear cells, taken in the second trimester of pregnancy. These receptor sequences come from a female donor with multiple sclerosis, enrolled in a pregnancy study. The CDR3 runs from the conserved cysteine through the conserved F or W. D genes are given only for firm matches. Where a row states a size, it is once, few, many or the class of an expanded clone; other rows omit it.

j_call,d_call,clone_size,v_call,cdr3_aa,cdr3_nt
TRBJ1-3,TRBD1,.,TRBV6-5,CASSYGTGLSGNTIYF,TGTGCCAGCAGTTACGGGACAGGGCTCTCTGGAAACACCATATATTTT
TRBJ1-1,.,.,TRBV30,CAWEAGLNTEAFF,TGTGCCTGGGAAGCAGGGCTGAACACTGAAGCTTTCTTT
TRBJ2-7,.,.,TRBV19,CASSIPNSYEQYF,TGTGCCAGTAGTATCCCTAACTCCTACGAGCAGTACTTC
TRBJ2-1,.,.,TRBV11-2,CASSLAPRTPYNEQFF,TGTGCCAGCAGCTTAGCTCCTAGAACCCCCTACAATGAGCAGTTCTTC
TRBJ2-1,.,.,TRBV30,CAWRWTGDNEQFF,TGTGCCTGGAGATGGACGGGAGACAATGAGCAGTTCTTC
TRBJ2-7,TRBD2,.,TRBV2,CASSVTSGPYEQYF,TGTGCCAGCAGTGTGACTAGCGGACCCTACGAGCAGTACTTC
TRBJ2-7,.,medium-sized,TRBV25-1,CASSLPYSYEQYF,TGTGCCAGCAGTCTTCCGTATTCCTACGAGCAGTACTTC
TRBJ1-3,TRBD1,.,TRBV4-1,CASSQGDRAGNTIYF,TGCGCCAGCAGCCAAGGGGACAGGGCTGGAAACACCATATATTTT
TRBJ2-3,TRBD2,.,TRBV29-1,CSVGLGWADTQYF,TGCAGCGTGGGACTAGGGTGGGCAGATACGCAGTATTTT
TRBJ2-7,TRBD2,.,TRBV9,CASSVEAGVYHEQYF,TGTGCCAGCAGCGTAGAGGCGGGAGTCTACCACGAGCAGTACTTC
TRBJ2-7,.,.,TRBV6-4,CASSDSNGPREQDPPYEQYF,TGTGCCAGCAGTGACTCTAACGGCCCGAGGGAGCAGGATCCCCCCTACGAGCAGTACTTC
TRBJ2-7,TRBD2,.,TRBV4-1,CASSPSGTSFIEQYF,TGCGCCAGCAGCCCATCCGGGACTAGCTTCATCGAGCAGTACTTC
TRBJ2-7,TRBD1,.,TRBV13,CASSSIRDRGGTLF,TGTGCCAGCAGCTCCATTCGGGACAGGGGGGGGACGCTCTTC
TRBJ2-7,.,once,TRBV29-1,CSVTGQTNEQYF,TGCAGCGTTACGGGACAAACGAACGAGCAGTACTTC
TRBJ1-2,.,.,TRBV5-4,CASSFGGFNYGYTF,TGTGCCAGCAGCTTCGGGGGTTTCAACTATGGCTACACCTTC
TRBJ2-3,TRBD2,.,TRBV2,CASRGAVGAGGGGDTQYF,TGTGCCAGCAGGGGGGCGGTCGGAGCGGGAGGAGGAGGAGATACGCAGTATTTT
TRBJ2-5,TRBD2,.,TRBV7-2,CASSKPGLEETQYF,TGTGCCAGCAGCAAACCGGGACTAGAAGAGACCCAGTACTTC
TRBJ2-6,TRBD1,.,TRBV2,CASSEFPRGYGSGANVLTF,TGTGCCAGCAGTGAATTCCCCAGGGGGTACGGGTCTGGGGCCAACGTCCTGACTTTC
TRBJ2-1,.,.,TRBV7-9,CASSEGNNEQFF,TGTGCCAGCAGCGAGGGTAACAATGAGCAGTTCTTC
TRBJ1-1,.,.,TRBV28,CASSRDTAKGTEAFF,TGTGCCAGCAGCCGGGACACTGCTAAGGGGACTGAAGCTTTCTTT
TRBJ1-2,.,.,TRBV19,CASSKGPSTILTIGGYTF,TGTGCCAGTAGTAAAGGCCCAAGCACTATCCTAACTATAGGTGGCTACACCTTC
TRBJ2-2,.,.,TRBV19,CASSKGYTGELFF,TGTGCCAGTAGTAAGGGGTACACCGGGGAGCTGTTTTTT
TRBJ2-2,TRBD2,.,TRBV6-5,CASSYFGGAGELFF,TGTGCCAGCAGTTACTTTGGGGGGGCCGGGGAGCTGTTTTTT
TRBJ2-2,TRBD2,.,TRBV13,CASSWTSGDGTGELFF,TGTGCCAGCAGCTGGACTAGCGGGGATGGCACCGGGGAGCTGTTTTTT
TRBJ1-5,.,once,TRBV28,CASSLSGDQPQHF,TGTGCCAGCAGTTTATCAGGGGACCAGCCCCAGCATTTT
TRBJ2-2,.,.,TRBV9,CASSVGVGAAGELFF,TGTGCCAGCAGCGTAGGGGTTGGGGCGGCCGGGGAGCTGTTTTTT
TRBJ2-3,TRBD2,.,TRBV5-6,CASSRGRGRADTQYF,TGTGCCAGCAGCCGAGGTCGCGGGAGGGCTGATACGCAGTATTTT
TRBJ1-5,.,.,TRBV2,CASSSGVRQPQHF,TGTGCCAGCAGTTCAGGGGTTCGTCAGCCCCAGCATTTT
TRBJ2-1,.,.,TRBV13,CASSEQRSSYNEQFF,TGTGCCAGCAGCGAGCAGCGTAGCTCCTACAATGAGCAGTTCTTC
TRBJ2-2,TRBD2,.,TRBV4-2,CASSQDGLAMAGELFF,TGTGCCAGCAGCCAAGATGGACTAGCGATGGCCGGGGAGCTGTTTTTT
TRBJ2-3,TRBD2,.,TRBV4-2,CASSQAIAGSDTQYF,TGTGCCAGCAGCCAAGCTATAGCGGGATCAGATACGCAGTATTTT
TRBJ2-5,TRBD2,few,TRBV11-2,CASSEALAGLETQYF,TGTGCCAGCAGCGAAGCACTAGCGGGTCTGGAGACCCAGTACTTC
TRBJ2-1,.,.,TRBV28,CASSSPAAPSYNEQFF,TGTGCCAGCAGTTCCCCCGCGGCCCCTTCCTACAATGAGCAGTTCTTC
TRBJ2-5,.,.,TRBV19,CASSKTLGAKETQYF,TGTGCCAGTAGTAAAACTTTGGGGGCCAAAGAGACCCAGTACTTC
TRBJ1-1,TRBD1,.,TRBV19,CASSLIQGTEAFF,TGTGCCAGTAGTCTGATACAGGGGACTGAAGCTTTCTTT
TRBJ1-4,.,.,TRBV13,CASSLGQGGEKLFF,TGTGCCAGCAGCTTAGGACAGGGTGGTGAAAAACTGTTTTTT
TRBJ2-3,.,few,TRBV5-1,CASSLEVAGAGTDTQYF,TGCGCCAGCAGCTTGGAGGTGGCAGGGGCGGGCACAGATACGCAGTATTTT
TRBJ1-5,TRBD1,.,TRBV7-9,CASSLGMGDRGEQPQHF,TGTGCCAGCAGCTTAGGTATGGGGGACAGAGGTGAGCAGCCCCAGCATTTT
TRBJ2-7,TRBD2,.,TRBV7-6,CASSSGTSGYEQYF,TGTGCCAGCAGCTCCGGGACTAGCGGCTACGAGCAGTACTTC
TRBJ2-7,TRBD1,.,TRBV19,CASSRGQGLYEQYF,TGTGCCAGTAGTAGAGGACAGGGACTTTACGAGCAGTACTTC
TRBJ2-7,TRBD1,.,TRBV19,CASSNPGQGTFEQYF,TGTGCCAGTAGTAACCCCGGACAGGGTACTTTCGAGCAGTACTTC
TRBJ1-5,.,.,TRBV7-9,CASSQGNQPQHF,TGTGCCAGCAGCCAGGGAAATCAGCCCCAGCATTTT
TRBJ2-1,.,.,TRBV18,CASSPLGSYNEQFF,TGTGCCAGCTCACCGCTCGGCTCCTACAATGAGCAGTTCTTC
TRBJ1-2,TRBD1,.,TRBV6-4,CASSEGQGNGYTF,TGTGCCAGCAGTGAGGGACAGGGGAATGGCTACACCTTC
TRBJ2-7,TRBD2,.,TRBV5-1,CASSSAGGPYEQYF,TGCGCCAGCAGCTCCGCGGGAGGGCCTTACGAGCAGTACTTC
TRBJ2-7,TRBD1,.,TRBV19,CASSMWGTGTSEQYF,TGTGCCAGTAGTATGTGGGGGACAGGTACCTCCGAGCAGTACTTC
TRBJ1-1,.,.,TRBV5-8,CASSYGLLNTEAFF,TGTGCCAGCAGCTACGGACTGTTGAACACTGAAGCTTTCTTT
TRBJ2-2,TRBD1,.,TRBV18,CASSPVTGGTGELFF,TGTGCCAGCTCACCAGTGACAGGGGGCACCGGGGAGCTGTTTTTT
TRBJ2-4,.,once,TRBV28,CASSSGLAKNIQYF,TGTGCCAGCAGTTCGGGTTTAGCCAAAAACATTCAGTACTTC
TRBJ2-7,TRBD2,.,TRBV4-1,CASSQDSGGFYEQYF,TGCGCCAGCAGCCAAGATAGCGGGGGGTTCTACGAGCAGTACTTC
TRBJ2-2,.,.,TRBV7-8,CASSGHNTGELFF,TGTGCCAGCAGCGGCCATAACACCGGGGAGCTGTTTTTT
TRBJ1-5,.,.,TRBV4-3,CASSDGSPAPDQPQHF,TGCGCCAGCAGCGATGGGAGCCCAGCCCCCGATCAGCCCCAGCATTTT
TRBJ1-1,TRBD1,once,TRBV11-3,CASSSLTGGSEAFF,TGTGCCAGCAGTTCACTAACAGGGGGCTCTGAAGCTTTCTTT
TRBJ2-7,TRBD2,.,TRBV9,CASSVGTSGVPYEQYF,TGTGCCAGCAGCGTAGGGACTAGCGGGGTCCCCTACGAGCAGTACTTC
TRBJ1-5,TRBD1,.,TRBV27,CASSFTGGNQPQHF,TGTGCCAGCAGTTTCACAGGGGGCAATCAGCCCCAGCATTTT
TRBJ2-7,.,.,TRBV2,CASVDTYEQYF,TGTGCCAGCGTAGATACCTACGAGCAGTACTTC
TRBJ2-1,.,.,TRBV4-3,CASSQDRVGVYNEQFF,TGCGCCAGCAGCCAAGATCGGGTCGGAGTCTACAATGAGCAGTTCTTC
TRBJ2-1,TRBD2,once,TRBV28,CASSLPGLAGSTYNEQFF,TGTGCCAGCAGTCTTCCGGGTCTAGCGGGCTCCACCTACAATGAGCAGTTCTTC
TRBJ1-1,.,.,TRBV11-2,CASSFQGAITEAFF,TGTGCCAGCAGCTTTCAAGGGGCGATTACTGAAGCTTTCTTT
TRBJ2-1,TRBD2,.,TRBV5-5,CASSPREGDPHGQFF,TGTGCCAGCAGCCCCCGGGAGGGAGACCCACACGGTCAGTTCTTC